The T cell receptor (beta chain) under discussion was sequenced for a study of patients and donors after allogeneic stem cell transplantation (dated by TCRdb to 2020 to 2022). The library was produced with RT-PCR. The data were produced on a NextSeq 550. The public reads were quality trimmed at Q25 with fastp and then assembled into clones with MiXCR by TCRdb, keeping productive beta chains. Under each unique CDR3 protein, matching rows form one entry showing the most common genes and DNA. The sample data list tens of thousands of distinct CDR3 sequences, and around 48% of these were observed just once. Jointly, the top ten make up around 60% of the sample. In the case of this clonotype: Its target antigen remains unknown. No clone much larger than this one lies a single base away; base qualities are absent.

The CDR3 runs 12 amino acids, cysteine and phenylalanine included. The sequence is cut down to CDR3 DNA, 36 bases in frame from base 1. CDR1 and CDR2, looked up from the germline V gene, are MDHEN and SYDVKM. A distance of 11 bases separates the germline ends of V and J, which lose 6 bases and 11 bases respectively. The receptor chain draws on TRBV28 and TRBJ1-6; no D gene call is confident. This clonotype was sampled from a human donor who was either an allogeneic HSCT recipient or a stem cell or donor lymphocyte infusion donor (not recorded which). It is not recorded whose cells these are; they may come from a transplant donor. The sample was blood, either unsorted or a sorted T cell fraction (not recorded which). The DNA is TGTGCCAGCAGCCGATCCACTGCACCCCTCCACTTT. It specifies CASSRSTAPLHF.